The 26 T cell receptor beta chains below were found in one sample sequenced in a study of radiotherapy plus CTLA-4 blockade in lung cancer. Generated by immunoSEQ multiplex PCR, the TCRdb table keeps only in-frame clones and is missing some. The repertoire consists of around 78,000 clones, with 78% occurring once and the leading ten covering 3% to 5%. The material sequenced was peripheral blood, taken from a patient treated with radiotherapy plus ipilimumab. The receptors originated from a human donor with non-small cell lung cancer who had a partial response to radiotherapy plus ipilimumab. Some clones in this sample may be carry-over from other donors' samples.

The chain links TRBV7-2 to TRBJ2-1; the D is unclear. The CDR3 totals 14 residues. V lost 1 base to trimming and J lost 5 bases, with 9 bases between them. The germline V gene has CDR1 SGHTA and CDR2 FQGNSA. Written as DNA, the CDR3 is TGTGCCAGCAGCTTAGGTTCAGGTAACAATGAGCAGTTCTTC. Its translation: CASSLGSGNNEQFF.

With regard to this clone: Compared with germline, one end of the junction differs, possibly owing to a read error. As DNA, the CDR3 is TGTGCCAGCGGTGACAGCCTGAAGGGACAGGGCCAAGAGACCCAGTACTTC. Its translation is CASGDSLKGQGQETQYF. The chain is built from TRBV6-1 and TRBJ2-5; 9 positions agree with TRBD1. The CDR3 has 17 amino acids. The germline V gene has CDR1 MNHNS and CDR2 SASEGT.

In its sample, this clone was seen once. The CDR3 spells CASSLASLAGGETQYF. The CDR3 nucleotides read TGTGCCAGCAGCTTAGCTTCGCTAGCGGGGGGGGAGACCCAGTACTTC. V gene TRBV7-2 combines with J gene TRBJ2-5; 12 bases agree with TRBD2. Germline V gives CDR1 SGHTA, CDR2 FQGNSA. This CDR3 comprises 16 residues. V was pared by 0 bases and J by 5 bases, with 4 bases of the junction left unmatched.

This chain links TRBV6-1 with TRBJ2-4; 7 bases align to TRBD1. Trimming at V came to 0 bases and at J to 4 bases, leaving 9 bases not matched to a gene. The CDR3 runs to 17 residues. CDR1 is MNHNS and CDR2 is SASEGT in the germline V gene. The CDR3 protein is CASSEALLGQIKNIQYF. In nucleotides, the CDR3 is TGTGCCAGCAGTGAAGCTTTATTGGGACAGATTAAAAACATTCAGTACTTC.

The rearrangement uses TRBV25-1 and TRBJ2-1; 8 positions agree with TRBD2. CDR1 and CDR2 from the germline V gene are MGHDK and SYGVNS. The CDR3 consists of 13 residues. V was pared by 7 bases and J by 9 bases, with 8 bases of the junction left unmatched. CDR3 region: CASIGLAHGEQFF. The CDR3 coding sequence is TGTGCCAGCATTGGACTAGCTCATGGTGAGCAGTTCTTC.

The V and J genes are TRBV30 and TRBJ1-4; TRBD1 aligns across 7 bases. The trim removed 2 bases at V and 4 bases at J, leaving 4 bases unmatched. Germline V gives CDR1 GTSNPN, CDR2 SVGIG (reference sequence). The CDR3 covers 14 residues. CDR3 sequence: CAWSRQGINEKLFF. The CDR3 DNA reads as TGTGCCTGGAGTAGACAGGGAATTAATGAAAAACTGTTTTTT. Full variable domain (outside the CDR3, taken from reference TRBV30 and TRBJ1-4): SQTIHQWPATLVQPVGSPLSLECTVEGTSNPNLYWYRQAAGRGLQLLFYSVGIGQISSEVPQNLSASRPQDRQFILSSKKLLLSDSGFYLCAWSRQGINEKLFFGSGTQLSVL.

This clone was detected only a few times. This sequence joins TRBV5-6 and TRBJ1-3; no clear D gene. The CDR3 is made up of 12 amino acids. V was trimmed by 3 bases and J by 12 bases, leaving 13 bases between them. Germline values: CDR1 SGHDT, CDR2 YYEEEE. The CDR3 is CASSSVDFSIYF. In DNA, the CDR3 is TGTGCCAGCAGCTCCGTCGATTTTAGCATATATTTT.

The genes are TRBV6-1 and TRBJ1-4, with 8 nucleotides matching TRBD1. Germline CDR1 reads MNHNS; CDR2 reads SASEGT. The ends lost 5 bases at V and 10 bases at J; junction bases unmatched: 9. The CDR3 length is 14 residues. The CDR3 nucleotides are TGTGCCAGCAGTCCCGGGACAGGCCGCCTAAAACTGTTTTTT. It is translated as CASSPGTGRLKLFF.

The rearrangement uses TRBV5-1 and TRBJ2-2; 10 nucleotides align to TRBD2. The CDR3 length is 20 residues. J gave up 3 bases and V 0 bases, and 14 bases lay outside the gene matches. Germline V gives CDR1 SGHRS, CDR2 YFSETQ. CDR3 region: CASSLAFLAGAIRDTGELFF. The CDR3 bases are TGCGCCAGCAGCTTGGCCTTCCTAGCGGGGGCAATACGGGACACCGGGGAGCTGTTTTTT.

This clone has just one count. The chain recombines TRBV19 with TRBJ1-2; 7 bases agree with TRBD1. CDR1 is LNHDA and CDR2 is SQIVND in the germline V gene (reference sequence). The V segment lost 5 bases and the J segment 2 bases; nucleotides outside the gene matches: 5. The CDR3 has 14 residues. The CDR3 DNA is TGTGCCAGTAGTCCCGGGACAGACAACTATGGCTACACCTTC. Translated: CASSPGTDNYGYTF.

The rearrangement links TRBV7-9 to TRBJ2-5, with 7 bases matching TRBD2. CDR1 is SEHNR and CDR2 is FQNEAQ in the germline V gene (reference sequence). There are 16 residues in the CDR3. Trimming at V came to 5 bases and at J to 1 base, leaving 10 bases not matched to a gene. The CDR3 protein is CASSRGVAGPQETQYF. The CDR3 DNA sequence: TGTGCCAGCAGCCGAGGGGTAGCGGGCCCCCAAGAGACCCAGTACTTC.

The V call is TRBV7-2, the J call TRBJ1-6; a possible D gene is TRBD1 (5 bases). CDR3 length equals 15 residues. Germline assignment: CDR1 SGHTA and CDR2 FQGNSA. V lost 5 bases, J lost 10 bases, and 18 bases lay in between. CDR3 residues: CASSLNGGGNSPLHF. The DNA for the CDR3 is TGTGCCAGCAGCCTAAATGGCGGGGGAAACTCACCCCTCCACTTT.

V gene TRBV5-1 combines with J gene TRBJ1-1; maybe TRBD1 (6 bases). This CDR3 has 17 amino acids. From germline, CDR1 is SGHRS and CDR2 YFSETQ. V dropped 4 bases and J dropped 4 bases, with 23 bases sitting between them. Here the CDR3 DNA reads TGCGCCAGCAGCCAGCAGGGGAGTGGGGTGATGAGCACTGAAGCTTTCTTT. It is translated as CASSQQGSGVMSTEAFF.

CDR3 DNA: TGTGCCAGCAGATCTAGCGGGGGGGCTGATACGCAGTATTTT. Amino acids: CASRSSGGADTQYF. The rearrangement joins TRBV27 to TRBJ2-3, with 12 bases matching TRBD2. The CDR3 is made up of 14 amino acids. The V and J ends lost 6 bases and 6 bases, in that order; junction bases with no gene match: 4. The V gene's germline CDR1 is MNHEY and CDR2 SMNVEV (reference sequence).

This clone showed up just once. V and J are TRBV28 and TRBJ1-2; D perhaps matches TRBD1 (6 bases). V dropped 5 bases and J dropped 4 bases, with 11 bases sitting between them. The CDR3 extends over 13 amino acids. Germline assignment: CDR1 MDHEN and CDR2 SYDVKM. The CDR3 DNA reads as TGTGCCAGCAGTCAGGGGTCCCTCTATGGCTACACCTTC. The encoded protein is CASSQGSLYGYTF.

This clone has only one observation. At one boundary the junction diverges from the germline segment, which might be a read error. This specimen includes other DNA sequences encoding the same CDR3. This chain joins TRBV7-9 and TRBJ2-7; TRBD1 agrees at 8 bases. The CDR3 totals 15 residues. Looked up from germline, CDR1 is SEHNR and CDR2 is FQNEAQ (reference sequence). CDR3 sequence reads: CASSLGTGGWDEQYF. Written as DNA, the CDR3 is TGTGCCAGCAGCTTAGGAACAGGGGGTTGGGACGAACAGTACTTC.

This clone was seen a single time. This chain links TRBV6-4 with TRBJ2-3; TRBD2 matches 9 bases. CDR1 and CDR2 from the germline V gene are MRHNA and SNTAGT. The CDR3 length is 14 residues. V lost 3 bases and J lost 5; bases outside the gene matches: 3. The CDR3 reads CASSELAGEDTQYF. The DNA for the CDR3 is TGTGCCAGCAGTGAATTAGCGGGAGAAGATACGCAGTATTTT.

In DNA form, the CDR3 reads TGTGCCAGCAGTGGTTTCGGGACAGGGGGCTACGAGCAGTACTTC. Protein: CASSGFGTGGYEQYF. The chain combines TRBV2 with TRBJ2-7; TRBD1 matches at 11 bases. CDR3 length: 15 residues. Per germline, CDR1 SNHLY and CDR2 FYNNEI. Trimming removed 4 bases from V and 3 bases from J; junction bases left unmatched: 5.

This sequence joins TRBV5-1 and TRBJ2-1; 7 positions match TRBD2. After removal of 2 bases from V and 10 bases from J, the junction contained 12 bases not matched to a gene. The length of the CDR3 is 15 residues. CDR1 SGHRS and CDR2 YFSETQ come from the germline V gene. The CDR3 sequence: CASSFASGSLTEQFF. For the CDR3, the DNA is TGCGCCAGCAGCTTCGCTAGCGGATCACTTACGGAGCAGTTCTTC.

The V call is TRBV5-4, the J call TRBJ2-3; 11 nucleotides align to TRBD1. With 3 bases clipped from V and 5 bases from J, the junction kept 8 bases outside the gene matches. The CDR3 covers 16 residues. Germline CDR1 reads SGHNT; CDR2 reads YYREEE (reference sequence). The DNA of the CDR3 is TGTGCCAGCAGCTCCGGACAGGGGGCGAATCTAGATACGCAGTATTTT. Encoded protein: CASSSGQGANLDTQYF.

The chain combines TRBV28 with TRBJ2-5; 7 positions agree with TRBD1. The CDR3 consists of 15 residues. Germline V gene sequence: CDR1 MDHEN, CDR2 SYDVKM. The V segment lost 6 bases and the J segment 5 bases; nucleotides outside the gene matches: 12. CDR3 coding DNA: TGTGCCAGCAGCAGTTACCGGGACAGTGCGGAGACCCAGTACTTC. This gives the protein CASSSYRDSAETQYF.

CDR3: CASSLGPLGYTF. The CDR3 DNA reads TGTGCCAGCAGCTTGGGGCCTCTCGGCTACACCTTC. V and J are TRBV5-6 and TRBJ1-2; no reliable D call. The CDR3 length is 12 residues. The germline V and J ends were trimmed by 0 bases and 8 bases, with 8 bases remaining between them. The germline gives CDR1 SGHDT, CDR2 YYEEEE.

This chain connects TRBV5-1 to TRBJ2-1; TRBD2 might be the D (5 bases). Trimming stripped 5 bases from V and 13 bases from J, with 31 bases between. Per the germline V gene, CDR1 is SGHRS and CDR2 is YFSETQ. The CDR3 extends over 17 amino acids. CDR3: CASSYDLSGGYAVGQFF. CDR3 DNA: TGCGCCAGCAGTTATGATTTGAGCGGCGGGTACGCCGTCGGCCAGTTCTTC.

The chain couples TRBV19 to TRBJ1-5, with 9 bases aligning to TRBD1. V was clipped by 3 bases and J by 7 bases; unmatched bases: 16. The CDR3 has 18 residues. Germline lookup yields CDR1 LNHDA and CDR2 SQIVND (reference sequence). For the CDR3, the DNA is TGTGCCAGTAGTATCCCAGGACAGGGGTCCGCCATGGGACAGCCCCAGCATTTT. It codes for CASSIPGQGSAMGQPQHF.

Only a few counts were recorded for this clone. The rearrangement uses TRBV28 and TRBJ2-3; TRBD2 matches at 7 bases. There are 13 residues in the CDR3. J gave up 6 bases and V 10 bases, and 10 bases lay outside the gene matches. Germline V gene sequence: CDR1 MDHEN, CDR2 SYDVKM. The CDR3 sequence is CATRGELRDTQYF. The CDR3 region has the DNA TGTGCCACACGGGGGGAGTTGAGGGATACGCAGTATTTT.

CDR3 protein: CASSQGSNRVNEQFF. For the CDR3, the DNA is TGTGCCAGCAGCCAAGGCTCTAACAGGGTAAATGAGCAGTTCTTC. J is TRBJ2-1 and V is TRBV4-2; possibly TRBD1 for D (6 bases). Germline CDR1 LGHNA, CDR2 YNFKEQ. V shed 1 base and J shed 7 bases, with 14 bases lying between them. The CDR3 runs to 15 residues.